The table lists the clone carrying this T cell receptor (beta chain) with a few counts. This sample stems from a study of T cells in Graves' hyperthyroidism and ophthalmopathy. Stability of Graves' hyperthyroidism was defined as absent ophthalmopathy progression within 18 months. Among the patients, aged 18 to 65, hyperthyroidism was newly diagnosed and had lasted under 2 months. Clinical symptoms, serum thyroxine, TRAb, thyroid ultrasound and orbital computed tomography informed diagnoses. About 9.4 ml fresh peripheral blood yielded the PBMCs. Template material for amplifying TCR beta CDR3 regions consisted of RNA transcripts. First-round RT-PCR with HTBI primers amplified the TCR CDR3 region. MiXCR, applied by TCRdb to the multiplex PCR reads, yields one record per CDR3 protein. The sample contains some 420,000 distinct CDR3 sequences, roughly 13% of which appear only once. The TCR was taken from a woman younger than 30 with Graves' hyperthyroidism. The sequencing sample was made of blood.

The CDR3 is CASSGAGGPGDTQYF. CDR3 nucleotide sequence: TGCGCCAGCAGTGGGGCGGGAGGGCCGGGAGATACGCAGTATTTT. This chain links TRBV10-2 with TRBJ2-3; TRBD2 matches at 9 bases. Germline CDR1 is WSHSY and CDR2 is SAAADI. This CDR3 region has 15 residues. V lost 4 bases, J lost 5 bases, and 7 bases stayed unmatched.